The 9 T cell receptor beta chains reported below all come from one sample, sequenced in a study of blood T cell repertoires in COVID-19. The repertoire was sequenced with immunoSEQ multiplex PCR; TCRdb's copy has only in-frame clones and lacks some. The repertoire holds about 140,000 clones, with 88% as singletons. The sequencing input was peripheral blood. The receptors derive from a man aged 55 to 70 with active or convalescent COVID-19.

This clone was counted once. The chain carries TRBV19 and TRBJ2-7; 8 bases agree with TRBD2. Unmatched junction bases numbered 6, after V lost 2 bases and J lost 3 bases. The CDR3 loop spans 15 amino acids. The germline V gene encodes CDR1 LNHDA and CDR2 SQIVND (reference sequence). This CDR3 reads CASSITAGVGYEQYF. CDR3 bases: TGTGCCAGTAGTATAACAGCGGGAGTCGGCTACGAGCAGTACTTC.

The chain links TRBV19 to TRBJ2-2, with D possibly being TRBD1 (6 bases). Germline values: CDR1 LNHDA, CDR2 SQIVND (reference sequence). This CDR3 region has 17 residues. V lost 0 bases to trimming and J lost 4 bases, with 15 bases between them. Here the CDR3 reads CASSIDRHRVVTGELFF. DNA of the CDR3: TGTGCCAGTAGTATAGATCGACACAGGGTGGTCACCGGGGAGCTGTTTTTT. The full variable domain, rest sourced from reference TRBV19 and TRBJ2-2, is DGGITQSPKYLFRKEGQNVTLSCEQNLNHDAMYWYRQDPGQGLRLIYYSQIVNDFQKGDIAEGYSVSREKKESFPLTVTSAQKNPTAFYLCASSIDRHRVVTGELFFGEGSRLTVL.

The chain recombines TRBV6-1 with TRBJ1-2, with D tentatively TRBD1 (5 bases). The CDR3 is made up of 13 amino acids. Germline lookup yields CDR1 MNHNS and CDR2 SASEGT. The V end lost 3 bases, the J end lost 2 bases, and 7 bases lay between the germline ends. Written as DNA, the CDR3 is TGTGCCAGCAGTGACAGGGTGAACTATGGCTACACCTTC. It is translated as CASSDRVNYGYTF.

The chain recombines TRBV30 with TRBJ2-1; 10 bases match TRBD2. The CDR3 consists of 14 residues. Per the germline V gene, CDR1 is GTSNPN and CDR2 is SVGIG (reference sequence). Trimming at V came to 5 bases and at J to 4 bases, leaving 5 bases not matched to a gene. DNA of the CDR3: TGTGCCTGGGCGGGACTAGCGAGTTACAATGAGCAGTTCTTC. Protein: CAWAGLASYNEQFF.

The J gene is TRBJ1-2, the V gene TRBV11-2; 8 nucleotides align to TRBD1. The CDR3 has 14 amino acids. CDR1 and CDR2 (germline): SGHAT, FQNNGV. Losses at the gene ends were 5 bases for V and 8 bases for J; bases not matched to a gene: 10. CDR3 bases: TGTGCCAGCAGCCTCCAAGACAGGGGATGGGGCTACACCTTC. Residues: CASSLQDRGWGYTF.

The rearrangement uses TRBV7-6 and TRBJ2-1, with TRBD2 matching 12 bases. The CDR3 is 14 amino acids. After removal of 5 bases from V and 9 bases from J, the junction contained 5 bases not matched to a gene. Germline V CDR1 and CDR2: SGHVS, FNYEAQ. The CDR3 bases are TGTGCCAGCAGCGGGCTAGCGGGAGGGAGTGAGCAGTTCTTC. Protein sequence: CASSGLAGGSEQFF.

The chain couples TRBV6-6 to TRBJ1-2; 8 bases match TRBD1. Trimming took 6 bases from V and 8 from J; bases not matched to a gene: 5. The CDR3 sequence is 12 residues long. Germline V gene data show CDR1 as MNHNY and CDR2 as SVGAGI (reference sequence). The CDR3 nucleotides read TGTGCCAGCAGGGGGACAGGATACGGCTACACCTTC. Protein: CASRGTGYGYTF.

The rearrangement links TRBV29-1 to TRBJ2-3; D ambiguous. Trimming left V 6 bases short and J 0 bases short, with 4 bases between. The CDR3 sequence is 11 residues long. Germline assignment: CDR1 SQVTM and CDR2 ANQGSEA. The CDR3 here is CSVVSTDTQYF. DNA of the CDR3: TGCAGCGTCGTTAGCACAGATACGCAGTATTTT.

This chain uses TRBV14 with TRBJ2-2, with 7 positions matching TRBD1. Germline V gene data show CDR1 as SGHDN and CDR2 as FVKESK. V lost 2 bases and J lost 4; bases outside the gene matches: 1. The CDR3 totals 14 residues. CDR3 DNA sequence: TGTGCCAGCAGCCAACACAGGGGCACCGGGGAGCTGTTTTTT. Encoded protein: CASSQHRGTGELFF.